Reported below is one TCR beta chain. No cognate antigen has been identified for it. No base qualities exist here, and no much larger clone lies one base off it. The label giving this sample's time point can be read as: baseline before first vaccination. Vaccinee samples were obtained from the UK trials COV001 and COV002, which included a single-blind randomized controlled phase 2/3 trial of AZD1222 (ChAdOx1 nCoV-19) in healthy adults. For TCRbeta chain sequencing, PBMC samples were collected from trial participants at day 0 and at day 28 after the second dose. The data were taken from a study of T cell responses to AZD1222 COVID-19 vaccine (TCRdb year 2021). Background on the whole study: Because spike-specific TCR depth and breadth did not differ between the two schedules, AZD1222 recipients who got a second dose at roughly 4 weeks were pooled with those who got a second dose at roughly 12 weeks. A total of around 240 trial participants underwent TCR sequencing, of whom about 210 received two doses of AZD1222 and some 25 received two doses of the MenACWY control vaccine. Enrollment into the trials was organized by age into subgroups of 18-55, 56-69 and 70-plus years, and those subgroups contained roughly 140, 27 and 60 TCR-sequenced participants, respectively.

Broad study findings and their caveats: Participants were mostly white British and included more females than males, and it was suggested by the authors that clonal diversity may have been underestimated. After two AZD1222 doses, spike-specific TCR breadth and depth were significantly higher than at day 0 and than in MenACWY recipients. The whole spike protein was spanned by vaccine-associated CD4 TCRs, and dominant responses were seen in regions 160-218 and 743-854. Reportedly, close to half of the unique spike-specific TCRs recognized epitopes lying outside the regions that are mutated in the B.1.351 and B.1.1.7 variants. Only a handful of AZD1222 recipients were SARS-CoV-2 seropositive at baseline, limiting conclusions about previously exposed vaccinees. In the small 56-69-year group, the increase in depth fell short of significance, most likely because of low power. Because no day 14 peak-response samples were available, the repertoires could be characterized only after the peak T cell response.

V loses 0 bases of germline sequence and J loses 8 bases, and the interval between the two ends is 20 bases. The germline V gene (reference sequence) yields LGHDT for CDR1 and YNNKEL for CDR2. The CDR3 starts with the cysteine, ends with the phenylalanine, and has 17 residues. Only the CDR3 region is kept as DNA, spanning 51 bases read in frame from base 1. The CDR3 regions of human TCRbeta chains were analyzed by immunosequencing. Regarding the original processing steps: TCRs in the repertoires were matched against a reference library of SARS-CoV-2-specific TCRs that had been generated with the MIRA antigen-specificity platform. Breadth was defined as the fraction of unique TCRs that were SARS-CoV-2-associated. Depth was defined as the fraction of total T cells that were SARS-CoV-2-associated. Using the MIRA data, each spike-specific TCR was mapped to the spike region that the TCR reacts to and placed in a CD4 or CD8 class. Log10-transformed breadth and depth values were compared by one-way ANOVA with Sidak's multiple comparisons tests. In TCRdb, the immuneACCESS table is reduced to in-frame sequences with V and J assigned. These tables do not hold every clone; where another copy was compared, an unresolved V gene accounts for under half, and the others remain unexplained. V, J and clone size reflect that table, while D and trimming were determined from the DNA. The sample includes around 61,000 clones, with roughly 85% observed a single time. Around 15% of the sample rests with the top ten.

Sequenced here: peripheral blood, sampled on day 0 of AZD1222 vaccination. The clonotype was recovered from an adult in good health. The rearranged chain carries TRBV3-1 (or the pseudogene TRBV3-2) and TRBJ2-1, with a tentative D gene TRBD2 over 5 matching bases. For the CDR3, the sequence is CASSQDWHTSIGHEQFF. At the DNA level, the sequence is TGTGCCAGCAGCCAAGATTGGCACACTAGTATTGGCCATGAGCAGTTCTTC.